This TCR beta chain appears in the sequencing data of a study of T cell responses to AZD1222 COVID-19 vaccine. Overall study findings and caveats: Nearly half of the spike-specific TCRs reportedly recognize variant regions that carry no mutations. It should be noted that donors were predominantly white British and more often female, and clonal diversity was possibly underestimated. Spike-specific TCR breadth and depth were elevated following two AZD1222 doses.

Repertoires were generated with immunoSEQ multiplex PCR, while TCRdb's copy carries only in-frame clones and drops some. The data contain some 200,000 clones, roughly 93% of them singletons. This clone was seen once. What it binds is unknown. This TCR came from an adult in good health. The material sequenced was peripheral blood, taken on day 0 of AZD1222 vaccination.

CDR3 protein: CASSSGTSGKLEQYF. The CDR3 nucleotides are TGTGCCAGCAGCTCTGGGACTAGCGGGAAACTCGAGCAGTACTTC. V and J are TRBV13 and TRBJ2-7; 13 bases are a match to TRBD2. V lost 4 bases, J lost 6 bases, and 6 bases stayed unmatched. The CDR3 totals 15 residues. The germline gives CDR1 PRHDT, CDR2 FYEKMQ (reference sequence).